The present T cell receptor (beta chain) was sequenced within a study of shared clonotypes between healthy human individuals. Using immunoSEQ multiplex PCR, the repertoire was profiled, and TCRdb retains in-frame clones only, with some absent. Of roughly 2,300,000 clones listed, around 92% were seen once; the top ten hold roughly 0.34%. This receptor was identified in a man in his late teens or twenties in good health. Some clones in this sample may be carry-over from other donors' samples. The specimen was naive CD4+ T cells from PBMCs. The subset is: CD45RA+ positively selected.

The CDR3 region has the DNA TGTGCCTGGAGTGTAGGGGGGCCAAGGACAGGACCCTACGAGCAGTACTTC. Translation: CAWSVGGPRTGPYEQYF. The gene calls are TRBV30 and TRBJ2-7, with D perhaps TRBD1 (7 bases). Germline V gene sequence: CDR1 GTSNPN, CDR2 SVGIG (reference sequence). The V gene lost 0 bases and the J gene lost 2 bases, with 20 bases spanning the gap. The CDR3 is 17 amino acids.